Only a few counts were recorded for the clone carrying this T cell receptor (beta chain). The data are from a study of CD8+CD57+ T cells in acquired aplastic anemia. The wider study: Mean yield of DNA from sorted CD4+ and CD8+ cells was 3 to 3.5 ug. About 10 million reads, on average, were obtained for CD4+ cells from healthy donors.

Deletions cut 6 bases from V and 5 bases from J, with 5 bases between. The CDR3 extends over 11 amino acids. The germline V gene encodes CDR1 MDHEN and CDR2 SYDVKM. Genomic DNA, serving as template, underwent TCR beta VDJ and CDR3 profiling. TCRdb reanalysed the reads using MiXCR and keeps one entry per CDR3 protein. The repertoire holds about 180,000 distinct CDR3 sequences, with less than 55% as singletons. The clonotype comes from a human donor in good health. The chain uses TRBV28 and TRBJ2-1; D is unclear. Material: sorted CD4+, CD8+, or CD8+CD57+ T cells (not recorded which) from PBMCs. The CDR3 sequence: CASRSNNEQFF. Written as DNA, the CDR3 is TGTGCCAGCAGGTCAAACAATGAGCAGTTCTTC.